This entry describes one T cell receptor beta chain. Its antigen is not known. An end of the junction does not agree with germline; a read error may underlie this. The data originate from a study of blood T cells in healthy people across ages. Isolation yielded PBMCs, at least 6 million per sample, in every case. Germline-derived CDR1 and CDR2 are KGHDR and SFDVKD. The CDR3 has 13 amino acids. Study results and limitations: PBMCs went unsorted, and a conclusive naive versus antigen-experienced comparison was therefore prevented.

Primed by a sample-barcoded 5' primer and a J-beta primer mix, a second PCR proceeded for roughly 6 to 12 cycles. TCRdb reanalysed the 5' RACE reads using MiXCR and keeps one entry per CDR3 protein. The sample lists around 1,600,000 distinct CDR3 sequences; under 55% were seen once. Source material: blood. The source is a woman aged 18-35 years in good health. This chain uses TRBV24-1 with TRBJ1-5; tentatively, D is TRBD1 (5 bases). Here the CDR3 DNA reads TGTGCAACCAGTGAGGGGAGCAATCAGCCCCAGCATTTT. It codes for CATSEGSNQPQHF.